This paragraph reports one T cell receptor (beta chain). The antigen is undetermined. Vbeta (60) and Jbeta (13) primers were used in the PCR. The data were produced by immunoSEQ multiplex PCR, yet TCRdb's version contains in-frame clones alone and is incomplete. The data contain fewer than 200,000 clones, 60% to 80% of them singletons. Germline V gene lookup returns CDR1 GTSNPN and CDR2 SVGIG (reference sequence). The V segment lost 4 bases and the J segment 7 bases; nucleotides outside the gene matches: 10. The CDR3 runs 15 residues. The record originates from a study of cytomegalovirus exposure and HLA in healthy donors. Study findings and constraints: Productive rates of about 90% or about 30% were seen for most TCR beta V segments in an earlier analysis. The classifier, whose performance was assessed in both the original and validation cohorts, reportedly diagnosed cytomegalovirus status with high specificity and sensitivity. Sequencing likely produced, as an artifact, a cluster of highly shared sequence variants.

Sequencing used PBMCs. The V call is TRBV30, the J call TRBJ1-5; 10 positions agree with TRBD1. The clonotype comes from a man aged 40-55 years in good health and CMV-seropositive. CDR3 loop: CAWTMGTGVEQPQHF. DNA for the CDR3: TGTGCCTGGACTATGGGGACAGGGGTAGAGCAGCCCCAGCATTTT.